This entry describes one TCR beta chain. A junction end diverges from the germline sequence, so it may reflect a read error. The sample belongs to a study of blood T cell repertoires in COVID-19. Original processing notes: Amplification with reference gene primers provided the estimates of nucleated cell counts. Profiling relied on immunoSEQ multiplex PCR, and the TCRdb table lists in-frame clones only, not all of them. V, J and clone size are those of that table, while D and trimming were read from the DNA. The table has fewer than 200,000 clones, almost 80% seen once; the top ten hold roughly 28%. Germline loops: CDR1 SEHNR, CDR2 FQNEAQ (reference sequence). The CDR3 has 15 residues.

This sequence was found in a woman in her 70s with acute or convalescent COVID-19. The material sequenced was peripheral blood. J is TRBJ2-1 and V is TRBV7-9, with D maybe TRBD2 (6 bases). Here the CDR3 reads CASRLGGIADNEQFF. The CDR3 nucleotides read TGTGCCAGCAGATTAGGAGGCATAGCGGACAATGAGCAGTTCTTC.